This T cell receptor beta chain originates from a study of T cell repertoires in cytomegalovirus infection. Study-level information: CMV epitopes used comprised recently identified HLA-C-restricted ones and well-studied HLA-B-restricted ones. Indications came from public TCR beta signatures; they pointed to CMV infection and to a matching HLA type.

In regard to this clonotype: No antigen is known for it.

Trimming pared 5 bases from V and 7 bases from J, leaving 17 bases between. The CDR3 loop spans 15 amino acids. Germline V gene data show CDR1 as SGHTA and CDR2 as FQGNSA. TCRdb itself ran the reads through MiXCR, one entry per CDR3 protein. The data contain about 900,000 distinct CDR3 sequences, around 30% of them singletons. General study findings and limits: Cumulative frequency (of public TCR beta family members) identified carriers of CMV plus the relevant HLA. There were HLA-C-restricted CMV-specific TCR beta clonotypes dominating the ex vivo response.

The sequencing here drew on cultured CD8+ T cells from PBMCs, taken from culture after CMV antigen stimulation. The clonotype comes from a human donor in good health (CMV status not recorded). Some clones in this sample may be carry-over from other donors' samples. V usage is TRBV7-2 and J usage is TRBJ1-4; weak D call: TRBD1 (5 bases). The CDR3 here is CASSLTGVGGEKLFF. The DNA for the CDR3 is TGTGCCAGCAGCCTTACGGGGGTGGGGGGTGAAAAACTGTTTTTT.